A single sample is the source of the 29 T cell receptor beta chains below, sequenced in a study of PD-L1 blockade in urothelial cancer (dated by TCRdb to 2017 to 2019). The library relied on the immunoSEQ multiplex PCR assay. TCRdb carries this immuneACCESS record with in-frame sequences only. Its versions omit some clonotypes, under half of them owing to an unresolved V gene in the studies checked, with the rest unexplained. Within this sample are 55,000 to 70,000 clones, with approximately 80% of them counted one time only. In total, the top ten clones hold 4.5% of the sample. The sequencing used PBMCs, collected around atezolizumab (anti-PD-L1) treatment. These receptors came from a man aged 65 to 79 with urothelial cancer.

CDR3 in amino acids: CASSRQFSSGNTIYF. In DNA form, the CDR3 reads TGTGCCAGCTCAAGACAGTTCAGCTCTGGAAACACCATATATTTT. The rearrangement joins TRBV18 to TRBJ1-3, with a weak D call TRBD1 (5 bases). Germline V gives CDR1 KGHSH, CDR2 LQKENI. Trimming removed 5 bases at V and 0 bases at J, with 11 bases between. The length of the CDR3 is 15 residues.

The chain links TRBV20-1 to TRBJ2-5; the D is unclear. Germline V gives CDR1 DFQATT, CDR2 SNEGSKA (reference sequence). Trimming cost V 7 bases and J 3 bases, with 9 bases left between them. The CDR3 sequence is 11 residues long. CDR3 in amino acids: CSGSPEETQYF. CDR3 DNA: TGCAGTGGTAGTCCTGAAGAGACCCAGTACTTC.

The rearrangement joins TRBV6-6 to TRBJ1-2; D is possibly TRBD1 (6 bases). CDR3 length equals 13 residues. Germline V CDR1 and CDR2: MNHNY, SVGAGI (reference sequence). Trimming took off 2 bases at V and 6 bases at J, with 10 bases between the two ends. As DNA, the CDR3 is TGTGCCAGCAGTTACAGGCCAGGGGATGGCTACACCTTC. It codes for CASSYRPGDGYTF.

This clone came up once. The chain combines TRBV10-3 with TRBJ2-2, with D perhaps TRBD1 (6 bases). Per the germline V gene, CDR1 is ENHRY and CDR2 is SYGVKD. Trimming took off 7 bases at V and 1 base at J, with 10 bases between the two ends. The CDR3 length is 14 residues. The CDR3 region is CAITPGQNTGELFF. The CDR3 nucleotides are TGTGCCATCACTCCGGGACAGAACACCGGGGAGCTGTTTTTT.

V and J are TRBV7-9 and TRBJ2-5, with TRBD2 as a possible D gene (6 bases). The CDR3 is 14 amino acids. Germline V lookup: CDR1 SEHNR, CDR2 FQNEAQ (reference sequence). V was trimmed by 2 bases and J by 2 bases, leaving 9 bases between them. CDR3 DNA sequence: TGTGCCAGCAGCTTAATTGGGGGGCAAGAGACCCAGTACTTC. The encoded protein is CASSLIGGQETQYF.

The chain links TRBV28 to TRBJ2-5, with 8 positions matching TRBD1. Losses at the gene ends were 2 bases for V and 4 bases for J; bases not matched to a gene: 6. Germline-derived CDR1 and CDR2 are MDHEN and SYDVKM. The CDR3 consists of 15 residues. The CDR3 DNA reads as TGTGCCAGCAGTTTAGACGCCACAGGGGGAGAGACCCAGTACTTC. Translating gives CASSLDATGGETQYF.

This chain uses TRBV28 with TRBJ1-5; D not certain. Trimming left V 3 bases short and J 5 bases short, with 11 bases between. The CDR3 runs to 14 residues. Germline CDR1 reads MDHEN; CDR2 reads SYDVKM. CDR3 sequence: CASSLGGNYQPQHF. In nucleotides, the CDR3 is TGTGCCAGCAGTTTGGGCGGGAATTATCAGCCCCAGCATTTT.

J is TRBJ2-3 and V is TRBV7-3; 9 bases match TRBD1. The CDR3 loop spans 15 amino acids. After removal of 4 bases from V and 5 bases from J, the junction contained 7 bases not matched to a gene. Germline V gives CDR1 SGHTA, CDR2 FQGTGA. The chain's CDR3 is CASSYQQGAGDTQYF. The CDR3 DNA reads TGTGCCAGCAGCTATCAACAGGGGGCGGGAGATACGCAGTATTTT.

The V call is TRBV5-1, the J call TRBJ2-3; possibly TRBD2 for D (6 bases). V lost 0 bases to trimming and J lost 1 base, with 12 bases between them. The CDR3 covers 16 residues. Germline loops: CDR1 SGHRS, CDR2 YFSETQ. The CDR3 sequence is CASSLDGAGRTDTQYF. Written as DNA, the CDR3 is TGCGCCAGCAGCTTGGATGGGGCGGGACGCACAGATACGCAGTATTTT.

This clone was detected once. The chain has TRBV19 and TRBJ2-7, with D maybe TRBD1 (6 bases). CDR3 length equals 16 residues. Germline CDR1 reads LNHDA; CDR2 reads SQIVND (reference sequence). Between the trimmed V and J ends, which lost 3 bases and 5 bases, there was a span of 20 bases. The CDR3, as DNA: TGTGCCAGTAGTATTCGTTTCTCGGCAGGGGATGACGAGCAGTACTTC. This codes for CASSIRFSAGDDEQYF.

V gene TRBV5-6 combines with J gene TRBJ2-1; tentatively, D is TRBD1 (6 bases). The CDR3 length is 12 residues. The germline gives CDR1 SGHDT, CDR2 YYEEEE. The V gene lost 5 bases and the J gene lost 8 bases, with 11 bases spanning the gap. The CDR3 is CASSIQGYEQFF. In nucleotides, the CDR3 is TGTGCCAGCAGTATACAGGGTTATGAGCAGTTCTTC.

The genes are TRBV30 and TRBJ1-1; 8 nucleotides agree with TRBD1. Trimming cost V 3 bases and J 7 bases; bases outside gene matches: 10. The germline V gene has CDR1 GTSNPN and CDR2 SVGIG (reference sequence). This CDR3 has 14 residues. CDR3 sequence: CAWREQGDVGEAFF. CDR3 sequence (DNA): TGTGCCTGGAGAGAACAGGGGGATGTAGGTGAAGCTTTCTTT.

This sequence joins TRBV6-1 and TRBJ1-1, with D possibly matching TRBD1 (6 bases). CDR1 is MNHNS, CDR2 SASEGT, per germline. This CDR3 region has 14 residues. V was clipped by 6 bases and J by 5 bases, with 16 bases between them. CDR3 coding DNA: TGTGCCAGCAGCTCAGAGAGGGGGGGAACTGAAGCTTTCTTT. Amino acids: CASSSERGGTEAFF.

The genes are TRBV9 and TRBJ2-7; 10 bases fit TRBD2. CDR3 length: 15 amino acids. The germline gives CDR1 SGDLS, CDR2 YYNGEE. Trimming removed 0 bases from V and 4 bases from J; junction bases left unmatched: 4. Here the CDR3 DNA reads TGTGCCAGCAGCGTAGTGGGACTAGCGACTTACGAGCAGTACTTC. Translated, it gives CASSVVGLATYEQYF.

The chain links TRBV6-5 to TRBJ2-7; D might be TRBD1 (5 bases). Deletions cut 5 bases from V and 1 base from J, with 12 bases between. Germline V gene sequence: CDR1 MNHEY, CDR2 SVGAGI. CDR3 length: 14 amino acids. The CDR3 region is CASSGDRFSYEQYF. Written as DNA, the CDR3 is TGTGCCAGCAGTGGCGACAGATTTTCCTACGAGCAGTACTTC.

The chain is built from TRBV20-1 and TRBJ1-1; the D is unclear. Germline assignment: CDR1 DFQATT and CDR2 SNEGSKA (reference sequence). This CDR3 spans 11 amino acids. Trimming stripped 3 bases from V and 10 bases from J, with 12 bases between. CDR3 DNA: TGCAGTGCTAGTGGGAGGAGAGGAGCTTTCTTT. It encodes CSASGRRGAFF.

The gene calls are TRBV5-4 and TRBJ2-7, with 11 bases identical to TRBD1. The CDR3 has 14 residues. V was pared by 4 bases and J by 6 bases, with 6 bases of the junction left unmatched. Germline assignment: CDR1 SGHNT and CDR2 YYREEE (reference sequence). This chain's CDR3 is CASSRRDRGGEQYF. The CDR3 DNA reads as TGTGCCAGCAGCCGCCGGGACAGGGGGGGCGAGCAGTACTTC.

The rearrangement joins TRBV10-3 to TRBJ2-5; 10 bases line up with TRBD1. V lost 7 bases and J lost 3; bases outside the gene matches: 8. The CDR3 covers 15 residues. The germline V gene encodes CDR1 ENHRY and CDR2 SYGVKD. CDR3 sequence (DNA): TGTGCCATCACCGACCCGGGACAGGGGAAAGAGACCCAGTACTTC. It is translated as CAITDPGQGKETQYF.

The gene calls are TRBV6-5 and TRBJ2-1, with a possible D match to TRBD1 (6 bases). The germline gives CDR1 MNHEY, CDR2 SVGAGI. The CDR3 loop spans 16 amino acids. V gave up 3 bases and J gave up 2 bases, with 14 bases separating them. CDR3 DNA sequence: TGTGCCAGCAGTTATTGGACAGCCGAGGCCTACAATGAGCAGTTCTTC. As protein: CASSYWTAEAYNEQFF.

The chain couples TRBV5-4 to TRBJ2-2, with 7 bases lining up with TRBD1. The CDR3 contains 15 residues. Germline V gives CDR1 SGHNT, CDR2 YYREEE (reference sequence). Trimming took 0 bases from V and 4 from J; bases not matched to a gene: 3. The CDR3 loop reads CASSLVTGITGELFF. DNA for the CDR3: TGTGCCAGCAGCTTGGTGACAGGGATCACCGGGGAGCTGTTTTTT.

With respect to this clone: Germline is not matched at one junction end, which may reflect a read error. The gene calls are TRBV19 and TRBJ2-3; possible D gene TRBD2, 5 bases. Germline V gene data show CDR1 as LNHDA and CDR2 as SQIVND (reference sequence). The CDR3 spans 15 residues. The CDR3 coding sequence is TGTGCCAGTAGTATAGATCAGGCTAGCAGAGATACGCAGTATTTT. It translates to CASSIDQASRDTQYF.

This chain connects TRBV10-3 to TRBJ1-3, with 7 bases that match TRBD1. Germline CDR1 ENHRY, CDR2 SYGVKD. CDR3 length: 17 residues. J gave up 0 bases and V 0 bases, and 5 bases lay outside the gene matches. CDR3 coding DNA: TGTGCCATCAGTGAGTCCCAGGGGGACCACTCTGGAAACACCATATATTTT. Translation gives CAISESQGDHSGNTIYF.

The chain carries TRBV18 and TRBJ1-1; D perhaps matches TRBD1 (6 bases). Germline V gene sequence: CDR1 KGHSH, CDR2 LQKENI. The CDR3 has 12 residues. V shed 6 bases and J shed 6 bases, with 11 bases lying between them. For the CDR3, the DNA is TGTGCCAGCTCCCTCACAGGGTCTGAAGCTTTCTTT. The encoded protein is CASSLTGSEAFF.

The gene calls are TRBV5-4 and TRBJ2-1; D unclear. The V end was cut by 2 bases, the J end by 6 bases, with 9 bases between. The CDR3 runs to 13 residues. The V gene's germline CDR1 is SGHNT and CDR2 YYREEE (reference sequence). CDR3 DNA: TGTGCCAGCAGCTTCTCTTATAGCAATGAGCAGTTCTTC. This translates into CASSFSYSNEQFF. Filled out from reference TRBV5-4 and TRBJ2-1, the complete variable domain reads ETGVTQSPTHLIKTRGQQVTLRCSSQSGHNTVSWYQQALGQGPQFIFQYYREEENGRGNFPPRFSGLQFPNYSSELNVNALELDDSALYLCASSFSYSNEQFFGPGTRLTVL.

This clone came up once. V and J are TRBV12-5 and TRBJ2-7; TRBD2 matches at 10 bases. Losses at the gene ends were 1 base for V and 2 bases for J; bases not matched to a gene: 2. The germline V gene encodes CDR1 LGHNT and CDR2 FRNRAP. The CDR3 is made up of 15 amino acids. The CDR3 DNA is TGTGCTAGTGGTTTGGGGACTAGCGGACCCTACGAGCAGTACTTC. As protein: CASGLGTSGPYEQYF.

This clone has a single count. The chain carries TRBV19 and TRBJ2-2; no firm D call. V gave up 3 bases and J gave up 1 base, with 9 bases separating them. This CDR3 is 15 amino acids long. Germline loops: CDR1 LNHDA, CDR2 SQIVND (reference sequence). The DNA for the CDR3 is TGTGCCAGTAGTATGACACCCGGGAACACCGGGGAGCTGTTTTTT. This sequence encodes CASSMTPGNTGELFF.

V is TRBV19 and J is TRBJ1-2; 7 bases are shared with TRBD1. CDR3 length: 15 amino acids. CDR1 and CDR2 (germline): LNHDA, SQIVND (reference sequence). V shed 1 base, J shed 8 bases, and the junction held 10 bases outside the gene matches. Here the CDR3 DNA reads TGTGCCAGTAGTATAGCCCGGGACAGTAGGACCGGCTACACCTTC. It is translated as CASSIARDSRTGYTF.

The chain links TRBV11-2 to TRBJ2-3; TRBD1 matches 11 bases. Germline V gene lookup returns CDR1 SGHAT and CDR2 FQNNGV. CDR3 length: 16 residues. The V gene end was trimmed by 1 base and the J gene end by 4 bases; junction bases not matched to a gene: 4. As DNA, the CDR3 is TGTGCCAGCAGCTTAGGGACAGGGGGCCGGCCAGATACGCAGTATTTT. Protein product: CASSLGTGGRPDTQYF.

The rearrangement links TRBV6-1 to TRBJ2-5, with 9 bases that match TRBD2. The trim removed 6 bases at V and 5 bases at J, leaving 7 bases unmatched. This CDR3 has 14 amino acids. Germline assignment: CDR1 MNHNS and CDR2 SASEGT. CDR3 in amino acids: CASSVAGVGETQYF. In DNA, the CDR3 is TGTGCCAGCAGCGTAGCGGGAGTGGGCGAGACCCAGTACTTC.